This TCR beta chain was identified during a study of T-cell reconstitution after alpha-beta-depleted transplantation in children. This clonotype was detected only once. As yet, its antigen is unknown. General study points: Counts and diversity of T cells one year after transplant came mostly from newly produced T cells. Reported findings indicate that, about two months after transplant, alpha-beta T cells came from several hundred expanded clones, which were derived from non-depleted graft cells.

Trimming stripped 1 base from V and 5 bases from J, with 15 bases between. CDR1 and CDR2 (germline): SGHRS, YFSETQ. The length of the CDR3 is 15 residues. The TCRbeta library incorporated unique molecular identifiers. TCRdb re-derived calls from the PCR reads in MiXCR, one entry per CDR3 protein. The table lists about 900,000 distinct CDR3 sequences, around 30% of them singletons. The specimen was PBMCs, mostly from graft donor cells, collected 360 days after TCRalphabeta/CD19-depleted stem cell transplant. This receptor was obtained from a boy in the first two years of life who had a stem cell transplant for SCID, so the T cells may come from the graft donor. This rearrangement joins TRBV5-1 to TRBJ2-5; D remains ambiguous. CDR3 residues: CASSLRLGFGETQYF. The CDR3, as DNA: TGCGCCAGCAGCTTGCGTTTAGGGTTTGGTGAGACCCAGTACTTC.